Following are 5 T cell receptor beta chains from one sample sequenced in a study of T cell responses to AZD1222 COVID-19 vaccine (dated by TCRdb to about 2021). The library was built by means of the immunoSEQ multiplex PCR assay. TCRdb re-hosts the immuneACCESS table, in-frame sequences only. Its copies lack some clones; in the studies checked, an unresolved V gene accounts for under half of them, and the cause for the rest is not known. In this sample the table shows around 130,000 clones, 75% to 90% of which occur a single time. In total, the top ten clones hold approximately 3.4% of the sample. The time point label corresponds to: baseline before first vaccination. This specimen was peripheral blood, taken on day 0 of AZD1222 vaccination. These TCRs come from an adult in good health.

This chain uses TRBV4-3 with TRBJ1-6; 7 nucleotides align to TRBD1. This CDR3 is built from 13 residues. Germline V lookup: CDR1 LGHNA, CDR2 YSLEER. After removal of 5 bases from V and 8 bases from J, the junction contained 3 bases not matched to a gene. The CDR3 reads CASSDRDDSPLHF. The DNA of the CDR3 is TGCGCCAGCAGCGACAGGGACGATTCACCCCTCCACTTT.

This clone was detected only once. The J gene is TRBJ2-1, the V gene TRBV2; 7 bases map to TRBD2. Germline V lookup: CDR1 SNHLY, CDR2 FYNNEI. This CDR3 has 15 residues. V trimming: 10 bases; J trimming: 8 bases; junction bases outside the gene matches: 17. CDR3 region: CANLREYRVVDEQFF. The CDR3 region has the DNA TGTGCCAACCTGCGGGAGTATCGCGTCGTGGATGAGCAGTTCTTC.

The chain joins TRBV13 to TRBJ2-7; TRBD1 agrees at 7 bases. CDR3 length: 15 residues. Germline V CDR1 and CDR2: PRHDT, FYEKMQ (reference sequence). J lost 0 bases, V lost 0 bases, and 2 bases had no gene match. The CDR3 sequence: CASSLGGTVSYEQYF. The CDR3 DNA reads as TGTGCCAGCAGCTTAGGGGGGACAGTCTCCTACGAGCAGTACTTC.

The rearrangement links TRBV14 to TRBJ1-2; tentative D call: TRBD1 (5 bases). The V gene's germline CDR1 is SGHDN and CDR2 FVKESK. The V and J ends lost 3 bases and 0 bases respectively, with 8 bases between them. The CDR3 spans 14 residues. CDR3 amino acids: CASSHRGPNYGYTF. DNA of the CDR3: TGTGCCAGCAGCCATCGGGGACCTAACTATGGCTACACCTTC. The full variable domain, with the rest looked up from reference TRBV14 and TRBJ1-2, is EAGVTQFPSHSVIEKGQTVTLRCDPISGHDNLYWYRRVMGKEIKFLLHFVKESKQDESGMPNNRFLAERTGGTYSTLKVQPAELEDSGVYFCASSHRGPNYGYTFGSGTRLTVV.

The rearrangement joins TRBV7-3 to TRBJ1-6; D uncertain. CDR3 length: 15 residues. V was clipped by 2 bases and J by 10 bases, with 15 bases between them. Germline V gene lookup returns CDR1 SGHTA and CDR2 FQGTGA. The CDR3 nucleotides are TGTGCCAGCAGCTTACTGGGCAGAGTTGGCTCACCCCTCCACTTT. This codes for CASSLLGRVGSPLHF.